The clone carrying this T cell receptor beta chain was seen repeatedly, ten times or more. This CDR3 comprises 14 residues. CDR1 SGHRS and CDR2 YFSETQ come from the germline V gene. V lost 5 bases and J 2 bases, leaving 14 bases between the germline ends. TCRdb passed the 5' RACE reads through MiXCR, listing each CDR3 protein once. The table includes about 130,000 distinct CDR3 sequences, about 7.4% detected once. This sample is drawn from a study of T cells after yellow fever vaccination. The material was CD4+ T cells sorted from PBMCs, obtained more than 8 days after the first yellow fever vaccination. This TCR was recovered from a young man who received the YFV17D yellow fever vaccine. The chain links TRBV5-1 to TRBJ2-7; D is possibly TRBD2 (5 bases). This chain's CDR3 is CASRYGLGTYEQYF. The CDR3 DNA follows: TGCGCCAGCAGGTATGGACTGGGCACCTACGAGCAGTACTTC.